These 8 T cell receptor beta chains share one sample of origin, sequenced in a study of technical replicates of blood from a handful of donors. Here immunoSEQ multiplex PCR was the method, and the copy in TCRdb shows in-frame clones only, minus some. The sample records 80,000 or so clones, roughly 94% being singletons. Material for sequencing was T cells isolated from PBMCs. Every receptor here comes from a human donor in good health.

The V gene is TRBV18, the J gene TRBJ1-1; TRBD1 is a possible D gene (5 bases). The CDR3 totals 13 residues. Trimming pared 3 bases from V and 4 bases from J, leaving 9 bases between. From germline, CDR1 is KGHSH and CDR2 LQKENI. The CDR3 reads CASSPQGVTEAFF. The CDR3 nucleotides read TGTGCCAGCTCACCGCAGGGTGTCACTGAAGCTTTCTTT.

The chain links TRBV29-1 to TRBJ2-1; 9 bases are shared with TRBD1. J was trimmed by 3 bases and V by 7 bases; bases with no gene match: 1. Germline V lookup: CDR1 SQVTM, CDR2 ANQGSEA. The CDR3 has 12 amino acids. The chain's CDR3 is CSGGQGYNEQFF. The CDR3 nucleotides are TGCAGCGGGGGACAGGGCTACAATGAGCAGTTCTTC.

The rearrangement uses TRBV15 and TRBJ2-7, with 7 positions matching TRBD2. Looked up from germline, CDR1 is LNHNV and CDR2 is YYDKDF (reference sequence). The CDR3 sequence is 16 residues long. V shed 5 bases and J 2 bases; nucleotides not matched to a gene: 12. The chain's CDR3 is CATSSWGGAKTYEQYF. The CDR3 nucleotides are TGTGCCACCAGCTCCTGGGGAGGGGCCAAGACCTACGAGCAGTACTTC.

The gene calls are TRBV25-1 and TRBJ2-5; 9 bases agree with TRBD1. The length of the CDR3 is 14 residues. J gave up 9 bases and V 2 bases, and 7 bases lay outside the gene matches. Germline CDR1 reads MGHDK; CDR2 reads SYGVNS. The CDR3: CASSEPTGGDSQYF. The CDR3 bases are TGTGCCAGCAGTGAACCAACAGGGGGCGACTCCCAGTACTTC.

The gene calls are TRBV5-1 and TRBJ2-7; TRBD2 agrees at 8 bases. Unmatched junction bases numbered 1, after V lost 2 bases and J lost 3 bases. Germline lookup yields CDR1 SGHRS and CDR2 YFSETQ. The CDR3 sequence is 13 residues long. CDR3 loop: CASSFTSGYEQYF. CDR3 nucleotide sequence: TGCGCCAGCAGCTTCACTAGCGGCTACGAGCAGTACTTC.

V and J are TRBV7-8 and TRBJ2-3; 7 nucleotides line up with TRBD2. Germline values: CDR1 SGHVS, CDR2 FQNEAQ. V was pared by 1 base and J by 6 bases, with 4 bases of the junction left unmatched. The CDR3 spans 14 residues. The CDR3 region has the DNA TGTGCCAGCAGCTTAGGCGGGAGCATGGATACGCAGTATTTT. Amino acid sequence: CASSLGGSMDTQYF.

This chain uses TRBV6-4 with TRBJ1-2; tentatively, D is TRBD1 (5 bases). Deletions cut 5 bases from V and 0 bases from J, with 7 bases between. Germline assignment: CDR1 MRHNA and CDR2 SNTAGT. The CDR3 is 13 amino acids. The CDR3 sequence is CASSKQANYGYTF. The CDR3 region has the DNA TGTGCCAGCAGTAAACAGGCTAACTATGGCTACACCTTC.

Details on this clone: One end of the junction fails to match germline, which may point to a read error. CDR3 DNA: TGTGCCAGGTCACCCGGCACAGGGGCTAGGTCCACAGATACGCAGTATTTT. Protein sequence: CARSPGTGARSTDTQYF. The genes are TRBV18 and TRBJ2-3, with 7 bases matching TRBD1. The length of the CDR3 is 17 residues. Germline V gene sequence: CDR1 KGHSH, CDR2 LQKENI.